The T cell receptor (beta chain) under discussion was sequenced for a study of tumor-infiltrating lymphocytes in localized non-small cell lung cancer. Study overall: The cohort mixed smokers and never-smokers, several histologies, and some post-neoadjuvant-chemotherapy samples. Study outcomes and limitations: Different pieces of the same tissue were used for each assay.

The V end was cut by 5 bases, the J end by 4 bases, with 20 bases between. The CDR3 runs to 15 residues. CDR1 is SQVTM and CDR2 is ANQGSEA in the germline V gene. Turning to this clone: Antigen specificity is unknown.

Sequenced by immunoSEQ multiplex PCR; TCRdb stores in-frame clones only, minus some. The data contain about 25,000 clones, just under 70% of them seen just once; the ten biggest clones take up around 15%. V gene TRBV29-1 combines with J gene TRBJ2-5, with D perhaps matching TRBD2 (9 bases). The origin of this receptor is a human donor with non-small cell lung cancer. Source material: lung tumor tissue. Here the CDR3 reads CSVSPGGGRGETQYF. The CDR3 bases are TGCAGCGTTAGTCCAGGGGGCGGGAGGGGAGAGACCCAGTACTTC.